This T cell receptor (beta chain) stems from a study of T cell changes during pregnancy in multiple sclerosis. The germline CDR1 and CDR2 sequences are SGHTA and FQGNSA. The CDR3 length is 15 residues. V was shortened by 1 base and J by 2 bases, with 11 bases between the two germline ends. Here immunoSEQ multiplex PCR was the method, and the copy in TCRdb shows in-frame clones only, minus some. The sample lists tens of thousands of clones; roughly 90% were seen once. The sequence was collected from a female donor in good health, enrolled as a control in a pregnancy study. The source material was peripheral blood, sampled after pregnancy. This chain connects TRBV7-2 to TRBJ1-2; D is possibly TRBD1 (6 bases). The CDR3 nucleotides are TGTGCCAGCAGCTTAGTAGCAGGGACAAACTATGGCTACACCTTC. Translation: CASSLVAGTNYGYTF.